This T cell receptor (beta chain) was sequenced during a study of blood T cell repertoires in COVID-19. In the study overall: The origin of the acute and convalescent COVID-19 samples was the United States, Italy and Spain. Sources were T cells, B-cell-depleted T cells, or PBMCs; the material itself was cDNA or gDNA.

CDR3 length: 13 residues. Between the trimmed V and J ends, which lost 7 bases and 7 bases, there was a span of 13 bases. Germline values: CDR1 KGHDR, CDR2 SFDVKD. Original processing notes: Counts of nucleated cells, estimated from reference gene primer amplification, were obtained. Profiling relied on immunoSEQ multiplex PCR, and the TCRdb table lists in-frame clones only, not all of them. That table gives V, J and clone size, and the DNA gave D and trimming. The repertoire includes about 150,000 clones, roughly 90% of them detected once, and approximately 3% sits in the top ten. The rearrangement uses TRBV24-1 and TRBJ2-1; D is possibly TRBD2 (7 bases). The origin of this receptor is a man aged 55 to 70 with acute or convalescent COVID-19. Sequencing was done on a sample of peripheral blood. CDR3: CATRGGGANEQFF. In nucleotides, the CDR3 is TGTGCCACCAGGGGAGGGGGAGCGAATGAGCAGTTCTTC.